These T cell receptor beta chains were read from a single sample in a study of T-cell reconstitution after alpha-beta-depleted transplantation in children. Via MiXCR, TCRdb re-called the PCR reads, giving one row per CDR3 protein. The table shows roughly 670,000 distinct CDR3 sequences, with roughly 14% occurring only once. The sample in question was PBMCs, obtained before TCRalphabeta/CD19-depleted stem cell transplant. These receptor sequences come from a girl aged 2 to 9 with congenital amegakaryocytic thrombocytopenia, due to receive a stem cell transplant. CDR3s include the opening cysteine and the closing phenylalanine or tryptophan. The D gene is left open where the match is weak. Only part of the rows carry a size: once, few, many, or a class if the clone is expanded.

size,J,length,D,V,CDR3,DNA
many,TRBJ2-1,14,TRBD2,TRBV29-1,CSVGNPGGRDEQFF,TGCAGCGTTGGTAATCCGGGAGGTCGTGATGAGCAGTTCTTC
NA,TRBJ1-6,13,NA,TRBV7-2,CASSPRDSSPLHF,TGTGCCAGCAGCCCGAGGGACTCTTCACCCCTCCACTTT
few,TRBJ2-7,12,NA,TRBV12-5,CASGSRGGEQYF,TGTGCTAGTGGTTCCAGGGGGGGGGAGCAGTACTTC
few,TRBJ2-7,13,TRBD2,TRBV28,CASSDTSGYEQYF,TGTGCCAGCAGTGATACTAGCGGATACGAGCAGTACTTC
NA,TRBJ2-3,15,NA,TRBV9,CASSVGAGQADTQYF,TGTGCCAGCAGCGTAGGCGCGGGACAAGCAGATACGCAGTATTTT
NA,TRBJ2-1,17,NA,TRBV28,CASSSQGVGTRYNEQFF,TGTGCCAGCAGTTCGCAGGGTGTCGGGACTCGCTACAATGAGCAGTTCTTC
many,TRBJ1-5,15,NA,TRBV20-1,CSARGQLRTGQPQHF,TGCAGTGCTAGAGGACAGTTGCGAACAGGTCAGCCCCAGCATTTT
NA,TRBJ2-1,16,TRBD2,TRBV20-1,CSARDRSSGGYNEQFF,TGCAGTGCTAGAGATCGGTCTAGCGGGGGATACAATGAGCAGTTCTTC
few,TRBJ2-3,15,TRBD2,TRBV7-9,CASSEWAGATDTQYF,TGTGCCAGCAGCGAGTGGGCGGGAGCAACAGATACGCAGTATTTT
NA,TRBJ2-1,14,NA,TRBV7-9,CASQPRIAGNEQSF,TGTGCCAGCCAGCCACGTATAGCAGGCAATGAGCAGTCCTTC
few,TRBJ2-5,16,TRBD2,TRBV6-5,CASSFSSGGAWETQYF,TGTGCCAGCAGTTTTTCCAGCGGGGGGGCCTGGGAGACCCAGTACTTC
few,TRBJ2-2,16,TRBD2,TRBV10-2,CASSFAGRAITGELFF,TGCGCCAGCAGTTTCGCCGGGAGGGCCATCACCGGGGAGCTGTTTTTT
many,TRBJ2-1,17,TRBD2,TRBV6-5,CASSLSNPGLALNEQFF,TGTGCCAGCAGTCTATCGAATCCGGGACTAGCCCTCAATGAGCAGTTCTTC
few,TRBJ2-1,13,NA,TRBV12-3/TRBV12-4,CASSLTWNNEQFF,TGTGCCAGCAGTTTGACCTGGAACAATGAGCAGTTCTTC
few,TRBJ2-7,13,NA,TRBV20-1,CSAWGGGNYEQYF,TGCAGTGCTTGGGGAGGGGGGAACTACGAGCAGTACTTC
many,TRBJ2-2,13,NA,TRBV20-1,CSATNQGSGELFF,TGCAGTGCTACAAACCAGGGGTCCGGGGAGCTGTTTTTT
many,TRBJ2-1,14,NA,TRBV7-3,CASSLLGPNNEQFF,TGTGCCAGCAGCTTATTGGGCCCGAATAATGAGCAGTTCTTC
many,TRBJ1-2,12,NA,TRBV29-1,CSVDRGSRGYTF,TGCAGCGTTGACCGGGGTAGTCGTGGCTACACCTTC
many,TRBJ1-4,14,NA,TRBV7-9,CASSLTTTNEKLFF,TGTGCCAGCAGCTTAACTACAACTAATGAAAAACTGTTTTTT
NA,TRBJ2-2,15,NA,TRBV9,CASSGRERNTGELFF,TGTGCCAGCAGCGGACGGGAGAGGAACACCGGGGAGCTGTTTTTT
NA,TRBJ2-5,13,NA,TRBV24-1,CATSDSHGETQYF,TGTGCCACCAGTGATTCCCACGGCGAGACCCAGTACTTC
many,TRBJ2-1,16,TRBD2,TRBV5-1,CASSLGVAGVSNEQFF,TGCGCCAGCAGCTTGGGAGTAGCGGGAGTATCCAATGAGCAGTTCTTC
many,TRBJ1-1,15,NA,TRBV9,CASSVATSMNTEAFF,TGTGCCAGCAGCGTAGCGACAAGCATGAACACTGAAGCTTTCTTT
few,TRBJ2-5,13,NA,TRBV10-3,CAISDGVDETQYF,TGTGCCATCAGTGATGGGGTCGACGAGACCCAGTACTTC
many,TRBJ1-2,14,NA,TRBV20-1,CSARDGPGVYGYTF,TGCAGTGCTAGAGATGGTCCGGGGGTCTATGGCTACACCTTC
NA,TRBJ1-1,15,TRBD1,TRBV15,CATSGPGTGNTEAFF,TGTGCCACCAGCGGACCCGGGACAGGTAACACTGAAGCTTTCTTT
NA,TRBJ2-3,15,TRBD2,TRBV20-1,CSASRSGRALDTQYF,TGCAGTGCTAGCCGAAGCGGGAGGGCCTTAGATACGCAGTATTTT
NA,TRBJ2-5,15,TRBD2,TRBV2,CASSGWTSGQETQYF,TGTGCCAGCAGTGGGTGGACTAGCGGCCAAGAGACCCAGTACTTC
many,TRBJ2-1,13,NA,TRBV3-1,CASSYFKGNEQFF,TGTGCCAGCAGCTATTTTAAGGGCAATGAGCAGTTCTTC
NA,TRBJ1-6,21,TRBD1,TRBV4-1,CASSQDRGQGEVGSHNSPLHF,TGCGCCAGCAGCCAAGATAGGGGACAGGGAGAAGTTGGCTCGCACAATTCACCCCTCCACTTT
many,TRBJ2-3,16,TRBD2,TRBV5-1,CASSLGLAGYTDTQYF,TGCGCCAGCAGCTTGGGACTAGCGGGCTACACAGATACGCAGTATTTT
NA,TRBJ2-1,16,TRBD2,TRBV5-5,CASSLSWGGAFNEQFF,TGTGCCAGCAGCTTGTCTTGGGGGGGAGCCTTCAATGAGCAGTTCTTC
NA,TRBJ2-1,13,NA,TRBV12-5,CASGLLAPDEQFF,TGTGCTAGTGGTTTGCTCGCGCCGGATGAGCAGTTCTTC
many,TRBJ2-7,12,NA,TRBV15,CATSRAFGEQYF,TGTGCCACCAGCAGAGCCTTCGGCGAGCAGTACTTC
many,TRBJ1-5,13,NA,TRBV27,CASSNSLGWPQHF,TGTGCCAGCAGCAACAGTTTGGGGTGGCCCCAGCATTTT
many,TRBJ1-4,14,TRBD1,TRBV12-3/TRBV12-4,CASSPSTGREKLFF,TGTGCCAGCAGTCCCTCGACAGGGCGCGAAAAACTGTTTTTT
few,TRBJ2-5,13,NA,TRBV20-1,CSERGYSEETQYF,TGCAGTGAACGTGGGTACAGCGAAGAGACCCAGTACTTC
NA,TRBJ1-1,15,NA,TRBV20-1,CSARRGGESYTEAFF,TGCAGTGCTAGAAGGGGGGGGGAATCGTACACTGAAGCTTTCTTT
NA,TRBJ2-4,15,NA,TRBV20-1,CSASFGGVAKNIQYF,TGCAGTGCTAGTTTTGGCGGTGTAGCCAAAAACATTCAGTACTTC
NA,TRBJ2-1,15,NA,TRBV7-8,CASSRLVGEDNEQFF,TGTGCCAGCAGCCGACTAGTGGGAGAAGATAATGAGCAGTTCTTC
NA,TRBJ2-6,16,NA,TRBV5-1,CASSFTGFSGANVLTF,TGCGCCAGCAGCTTCACAGGATTCTCTGGGGCCAACGTCCTGACTTTC